The clone carrying this T cell receptor (beta chain) was found a few times. A sample-barcoded 5' primer and a J-beta primer mix were used in a second PCR of roughly 7 to 11 cycles. TCRdb ran MiXCR on the 5' RACE reads and lists one entry per CDR3 protein. The sample has over 600,000 distinct CDR3 sequences, roughly 43% seen once. The sample originates from a study of blood T cells in healthy people across ages. Germline V gives CDR1 MNHEY, CDR2 SVGAGI. The CDR3 consists of 13 residues. Deletions cut 6 bases from V and 7 bases from J, with 15 bases between. Sequenced material: blood. The chain joins TRBV6-5 to TRBJ1-2; no clear D. This TCR was sampled from a man at least 80 years old in good health. Here the CDR3 DNA reads TGTGCCAGCAGGGTAAAAGGAGGAGGTGGCTACACCTTC. This sequence encodes CASRVKGGGGYTF.